These 21 T cell receptor beta chains came from one sample sequenced in a study of vaccination and CD4 T cells after COVID-19. Cultured CD4+ T-cell DNA underwent Oncomine TCR Beta short-read sequencing. In TCRdb, the PCR reads were re-called with MiXCR into one record per CDR3 protein. The sample includes 3,500 to 4,000 distinct CDR3 sequences, 11% to 15% seen only once; the top ten take roughly 16%. No antigens are known for them. Treatment of the sample: approximately 9-day PBMC culture with coronavirus spike peptide pools or control peptides (ViraFEST assay). Sequenced material: CD4+ T cells from blood, cultured in vitro. These receptors all stem from a human donor who had recovered from COVID-19.

This sequence joins TRBV3-1 and TRBJ2-7, with a possible D match to TRBD1 (6 bases). The CDR3 is made up of 14 amino acids. Germline CDR1 and CDR2: LGHDT and YNNKEL (reference sequence). The V end lost 5 bases, the J end lost 1 base, and 12 bases lay between the germline ends. DNA for the CDR3: TGTGCCAGCAGCGGTGGGGGCGGGTCCTACGAGCAGTACTTC. The encoded protein is CASSGGGGSYEQYF.

This clonotype is labeled as medium-sized. The chain joins TRBV2 to TRBJ1-6; perhaps TRBD1 as D (6 bases). The CDR3 spans 15 residues. Germline V gives CDR1 SNHLY, CDR2 FYNNEI. V was pared by 6 bases and J by 3 bases, with 12 bases between. The CDR3 loop reads CASRDQGYYNSPLHF. The CDR3 bases are TGTGCCAGCAGGGATCAGGGGTACTATAATTCACCCCTCCACTTT.

This clonotype is medium-sized (0.01 to 0.1%) within its sample. The chain links TRBV6-4 to TRBJ1-1; D is perhaps TRBD1 (6 bases). The CDR3 loop spans 14 amino acids. In germline, CDR1 is MRHNA, CDR2 SNTAGT. Trimming took off 6 bases at V and 2 bases at J, with 13 bases between the two ends. Here the CDR3 DNA reads TGTGCCAGCAGCCCAGAAGGGGGAAACACTGAAGCTTTCTTT. Protein sequence: CASSPEGGNTEAFF.

This clonotype is medium-sized within its sample. The V and J genes are TRBV19 and TRBJ1-5; the match to TRBD1 covers 7 bases. The CDR3 contains 14 residues. Trimming removed 6 bases from V and 3 bases from J; junction bases left unmatched: 5. Germline CDR1 and CDR2: LNHDA and SQIVND (reference sequence). The CDR3 reads CASRETGNNQPQHF. The DNA for the CDR3 is TGTGCCAGTAGGGAGACAGGGAACAATCAGCCCCAGCATTTT.

This clonotype is medium-sized (0.01 to 0.1%) by share. The rearrangement joins TRBV2 to TRBJ1-6, with TRBD1 as a possible D gene (6 bases). Germline V gives CDR1 SNHLY, CDR2 FYNNEI. Trimming left V 5 bases short and J 7 bases short, with 12 bases between. The CDR3 is 14 residues long. CDR3 sequence reads: CASSRTAINSPLHF. CDR3 DNA: TGTGCCAGCAGTCGGACAGCCATCAATTCACCCCTCCACTTT.

This clonotype is termed medium-sized. This sequence joins TRBV6-5 and TRBJ1-1, with TRBD1 as a possible D gene (6 bases). Germline CDR1 is MNHEY and CDR2 is SVGAGI. This CDR3 has 14 amino acids. Trimming cost V 2 bases and J 8 bases, with 15 bases left between them. The CDR3 is CASSYLWTDIEAFF. Here the CDR3 DNA reads TGTGCCAGCAGTTACCTGTGGACAGACATAGAAGCTTTCTTT.

Only a few counts were recorded for this clonotype. The chain carries TRBV30 and TRBJ2-7; 10 nucleotides line up with TRBD2. This CDR3 region has 14 residues. V shed 4 bases and J 3 bases; nucleotides not matched to a gene: 6. Germline-derived CDR1 and CDR2 are GTSNPN and SVGIG (reference sequence). The CDR3 here is CAWKFPSGGYEQYF. As DNA, the CDR3 is TGTGCCTGGAAATTCCCTAGCGGGGGCTACGAGCAGTACTTC.

Relative to its sample, this clonotype is medium-sized. The rearrangement uses TRBV6-4 and TRBJ2-2, with D possibly TRBD1 on 5 matching bases. This CDR3 comprises 13 residues. CDR1 is MRHNA, CDR2 SNTAGT, per germline. Trimming removed 6 bases at V and 5 bases at J, with 10 bases between. The CDR3 is CASRPDSTGELFF. The CDR3 bases are TGTGCCAGCAGACCCGACAGTACCGGGGAGCTGTTTTTT.

Only a few counts were recorded for this clonotype. This sequence joins TRBV7-9 and TRBJ2-3; no definite D call. Trimming left V 5 bases short and J 1 base short, with 10 bases between. This CDR3 comprises 14 residues. Looked up from germline, CDR1 is SEHNR and CDR2 is FQNEAQ (reference sequence). The CDR3 protein is CASSLPRGTDTQYF. CDR3 nucleotide sequence: TGTGCCAGCAGCCTACCCCGGGGCACAGATACGCAGTATTTT. Variable domain in full (rest from reference TRBV7-9 and TRBJ2-3): DTGVSQNPRHKITKRGQNVTFRCDPISEHNRLYWYRQTLGQGPEFLTYFQNEAQLEKSRLLSDRFSAERPKGSFSTLEIQRTEQGDSAMYLCASSLPRGTDTQYFGPGTRLTVL.

The gene calls are TRBV30 and TRBJ1-1; D is unclear. This CDR3 is built from 12 residues. The germline gives CDR1 GTSNPN, CDR2 SVGIG (reference sequence). Trimming took 7 bases from V and 0 from J, leaving 9 bases between them. CDR3 residues: CASGRMNTEAFF. In DNA form, the CDR3 reads TGTGCCTCGGGGAGGATGAACACTGAAGCTTTCTTT.

By proportion, this clonotype is medium-sized. The V call is TRBV29-1, the J call TRBJ1-2; D ambiguous. The CDR3 is made up of 13 amino acids. With 2 bases removed from V and 6 bases from J, the gap between germline ends came to 13 bases. CDR1 is SQVTM, CDR2 ANQGSEA, per germline. CDR3 residues: CSVERVGVNGYTF. The CDR3, as DNA: TGCAGCGTTGAAAGAGTGGGAGTTAATGGCTACACCTTC.

This clonotype is classed as medium-sized. The chain uses TRBV6-5 and TRBJ1-3; D gene ambiguous. The V gene's germline CDR1 is MNHEY and CDR2 SVGAGI. Deletions cut 2 bases from V and 0 bases from J, with 14 bases between. The CDR3 consists of 17 residues. The chain's CDR3 is CASSYDTGISSGNTIYF. CDR3 sequence (DNA): TGTGCCAGCAGTTACGACACGGGGATCAGCTCTGGAAACACCATATATTTT.

This clonotype was counted once. The chain employs TRBV19 and TRBJ1-5, with D possibly being TRBD1 (5 bases). The germline gives CDR1 LNHDA, CDR2 SQIVND (reference sequence). Trimming removed 5 bases at V and 7 bases at J, with 15 bases between. The CDR3 runs 14 residues. This chain's CDR3 is CASSGLRGPQPQHF. The CDR3 nucleotides read TGTGCCAGTAGTGGGCTGAGGGGCCCGCAGCCCCAGCATTTT.

Within the sample, this clonotype is large (0.1 to 1%). The chain couples TRBV12-3 or TRBV12-4 to TRBJ1-5; D gene unclear. This CDR3 contains 14 residues. V was clipped by 2 bases and J by 1 base, with 6 bases between them. The CDR3 loop is CASSLQVSNQPQHF. The CDR3 nucleotides read TGTGCCAGCAGTTTACAGGTCAGCAATCAGCCCCAGCATTTT.

V usage is TRBV7-9 and J usage is TRBJ2-7, with a tentative D call TRBD1 (6 bases). This CDR3 has 16 residues. Trimming removed 4 bases at V and 2 bases at J, with 18 bases between. Germline assignment: CDR1 SEHNR and CDR2 FQNEAQ (reference sequence). The CDR3 bases are TGTGCCAGCAGCTCGGGTAGGACAGTGAGGACCTACGAGCAGTACTTC. Residues: CASSSGRTVRTYEQYF.

This chain's CDR3 is CASSAGRQWPQHF. The CDR3, as DNA: TGTGCCAGCTCAGCAGGGCGACAATGGCCCCAGCATTTT. The J gene is TRBJ1-5, the V gene TRBV18, with TRBD1 as a possible D gene (5 bases). The ends were cut back, 5 bases at V and 9 bases at J, with 14 bases in the middle. Germline V gene sequence: CDR1 KGHSH, CDR2 LQKENI. This CDR3 comprises 13 residues.

The chain links TRBV20-1 to TRBJ2-1; no firm D call. Per germline, CDR1 DFQATT and CDR2 SNEGSKA (reference sequence). This CDR3 spans 14 amino acids. Deletions cut 5 bases from V and 3 bases from J, with 14 bases between. CDR3 DNA: TGCAGTGCTGGCCGGGTAACTTTCTACAATGAGCAGTTCTTC. Amino acids: CSAGRVTFYNEQFF.

This rearrangement joins TRBV5-5 to TRBJ2-2; D is uncertain. Germline values: CDR1 SGHKS, CDR2 YYEKEE (reference sequence). This CDR3 is built from 13 residues. V was trimmed by 2 bases and J by 7 bases, leaving 9 bases between them. The CDR3 nucleotides are TGTGCCAGCAGCTTAACGGTGGGCGGGGAGCTGTTTTTT. The encoded protein is CASSLTVGGELFF.

V and J are TRBV19 and TRBJ1-2; D is uncertain. Germline V gives CDR1 LNHDA, CDR2 SQIVND (reference sequence). The CDR3 sequence is 13 residues long. V gave up 6 bases and J gave up 7 bases, with 15 bases separating them. The CDR3 is CASSYTQSGGYTF. The CDR3 nucleotides read TGTGCCAGTAGCTACACACAATCCGGTGGCTACACCTTC. The full variable domain, with the rest looked up from reference TRBV19 and TRBJ1-2, is DGGITQSPKYLFRKEGQNVTLSCEQNLNHDAMYWYRQDPGQGLRLIYYSQIVNDFQKGDIAEGYSVSREKKESFPLTVTSAQKNPTAFYLCASSYTQSGGYTFGSGTRLTVV.

V and J are TRBV12-3 or TRBV12-4 and TRBJ1-1; 8 positions agree with TRBD1. V shed 6 bases, J shed 5 bases, and the junction held 8 bases outside the gene matches. This CDR3 is 14 amino acids long. The CDR3 here is CASSYGTGATEAFF. Written as DNA, the CDR3 is TGTGCCAGCAGCTATGGGACAGGTGCGACTGAAGCTTTCTTT.

V is TRBV5-1 and J is TRBJ1-6; D unresolved. Germline V CDR1 and CDR2: SGHRS, YFSETQ. CDR3 size: 15 residues. V was clipped by 0 bases and J by 10 bases, with 14 bases between them. The CDR3 DNA is TGCGCCAGCAGCTTGGACGTAAGCAGTACCTCACCCCTCCACTTT. Translation: CASSLDVSSTSPLHF.